Included here is one T cell receptor beta chain sequence, with context. Antigen: not known. Primed by a sample-barcoded 5' primer and a J-beta primer mix, a second PCR proceeded for 7 to 11 cycles. TCRdb passed the 5' RACE reads through MiXCR, listing each CDR3 protein once. The table has around 1,600,000 distinct CDR3 sequences, about 42% seen once. This sample is drawn from a study of blood T cells in healthy people across ages. Points from the study as a whole: Those diversity estimates obtained from one million T cells were thought to be underestimates. Getting older went along with TCR beta diversity per million T cells dropping roughly linearly.

Trimming took 3 bases from V and 10 from J; bases not matched to a gene: 17. The CDR3 contains 16 residues. The germline gives CDR1 SGDLS, CDR2 YYNGEE. The rearrangement links TRBV9 to TRBJ2-7, with 9 bases that match TRBD2. Sequencing input: blood. This sequence originates from a woman between 18 and 29 years old in good health. In DNA, the CDR3 is TGTGCCAGCAGCGGGCTTCAGGGGCTAGCGGGGATAGAACAGTACTTC. Translated, it gives CASSGLQGLAGIEQYF.